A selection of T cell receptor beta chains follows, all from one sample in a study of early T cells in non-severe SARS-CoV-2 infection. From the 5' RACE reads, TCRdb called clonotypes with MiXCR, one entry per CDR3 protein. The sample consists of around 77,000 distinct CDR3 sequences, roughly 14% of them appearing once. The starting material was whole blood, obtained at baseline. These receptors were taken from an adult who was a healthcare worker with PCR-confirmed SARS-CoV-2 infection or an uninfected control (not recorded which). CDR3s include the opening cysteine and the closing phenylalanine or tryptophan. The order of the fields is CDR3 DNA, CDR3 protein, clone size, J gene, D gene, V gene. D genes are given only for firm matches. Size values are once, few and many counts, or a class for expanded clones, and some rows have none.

CDR3nt: TGTGCCAGCAGGCCACTAGCTTCCTACAATGAGCAGTTCTTC
CDR3aa: CASRPLASYNEQFF
abundance: few
j_gene: TRBJ2-1
d_gene: NA
v_gene: TRBV5-6

CDR3nt: TGTGCCAGCTCACCAGGCGGGTCATCCTCTGGGGCCAACGTCCTGACTTTC
CDR3aa: CASSPGGSSSGANVLTF
abundance: few
j_gene: TRBJ2-6
d_gene: NA
v_gene: TRBV18

CDR3nt: TGTGCCAGCAGTTACACGGCGGGGGCTGATGAAGCTTTCTTT
CDR3aa: CASSYTAGADEAFF
abundance: few
j_gene: TRBJ1-1
d_gene: NA
v_gene: TRBV6-6

CDR3nt: TGTGCCTGGAGTGTCCCACGGGGCTCCTACGAGCAGTACTTC
CDR3aa: CAWSVPRGSYEQYF
abundance: NA
j_gene: TRBJ2-7
d_gene: NA
v_gene: TRBV30

CDR3nt: TGTGCCAGCAGTTTGATTGGGACAGTACAAGAGACCCAGTACTTC
CDR3aa: CASSLIGTVQETQYF
abundance: few
j_gene: TRBJ2-5
d_gene: TRBD1
v_gene: TRBV28

CDR3nt: TGTGCCACGTCCCACCGAGGCTACACCTTC
CDR3aa: CATSHRGYTF
abundance: once
j_gene: TRBJ1-2
d_gene: NA
v_gene: TRBV28

CDR3nt: TGTGCCAGCAGCAACGTGGGGGTGGTCTCCTACGAGCAGTACTTC
CDR3aa: CASSNVGVVSYEQYF
abundance: few
j_gene: TRBJ2-7
d_gene: NA
v_gene: TRBV12-3/TRBV12-4

CDR3nt: TGTGCCAGCAGCCAGCCACTAGCGGGAGGACGCACAGATACGCAGTATTTT
CDR3aa: CASSQPLAGGRTDTQYF
abundance: NA
j_gene: TRBJ2-3
d_gene: TRBD2
v_gene: TRBV6-2/TRBV6-3

CDR3nt: TGTGCCAGCAGCTACGGGGCACGAAATGAGCAGTTCTTC
CDR3aa: CASSYGARNEQFF
abundance: many
j_gene: TRBJ2-1
d_gene: NA
v_gene: TRBV11-2

CDR3nt: TGTGCCAATACCAACATGAACACTGAAGCTTTCTTT
CDR3aa: CANTNMNTEAFF
abundance: NA
j_gene: TRBJ1-1
d_gene: NA
v_gene: TRBV19

CDR3nt: TGTGCCAGCAGTTCTTGGGGCCCCCAAGAGACCCAGTACTTC
CDR3aa: CASSSWGPQETQYF
abundance: NA
j_gene: TRBJ2-5
d_gene: NA
v_gene: TRBV27

CDR3nt: TGTGCCAGCAGCCTAACCACGAACACTGAAGCTTTCTTT
CDR3aa: CASSLTTNTEAFF
abundance: many
j_gene: TRBJ1-1
d_gene: NA
v_gene: TRBV3-1

CDR3nt: TGTGCCACCCTTCACTTTGGCGGGGACTCAGATACGCAGTATTTT
CDR3aa: CATLHFGGDSDTQYF
abundance: few
j_gene: TRBJ2-3
d_gene: NA
v_gene: TRBV19

CDR3nt: TGTGCCAGCAGGGGAGGGGCTAGCACAGATACGCAGTATTTT
CDR3aa: CASRGGASTDTQYF
abundance: NA
j_gene: TRBJ2-3
d_gene: TRBD2
v_gene: TRBV7-2

CDR3nt: TGTGCCAGCAGCTTATCGAAAGGGATCTACGAGCAGTACTTC
CDR3aa: CASSLSKGIYEQYF
abundance: many
j_gene: TRBJ2-7
d_gene: NA
v_gene: TRBV7-9

CDR3nt: TGTGCCAGCGGGCCCCGGTACAATGAGCAGTTCTTC
CDR3aa: CASGPRYNEQFF
abundance: few
j_gene: TRBJ2-1
d_gene: NA
v_gene: TRBV7-2

CDR3nt: TGTGCCAGCAGCCAAGATCCAGGGGTCTATGGCTACACCTTC
CDR3aa: CASSQDPGVYGYTF
abundance: NA
j_gene: TRBJ1-2
d_gene: NA
v_gene: TRBV3-1

CDR3nt: TGCGCCAGCAGCGACTCAGATACGCAGTATTTT
CDR3aa: CASSDSDTQYF
abundance: few
j_gene: TRBJ2-3
d_gene: NA
v_gene: TRBV5-1